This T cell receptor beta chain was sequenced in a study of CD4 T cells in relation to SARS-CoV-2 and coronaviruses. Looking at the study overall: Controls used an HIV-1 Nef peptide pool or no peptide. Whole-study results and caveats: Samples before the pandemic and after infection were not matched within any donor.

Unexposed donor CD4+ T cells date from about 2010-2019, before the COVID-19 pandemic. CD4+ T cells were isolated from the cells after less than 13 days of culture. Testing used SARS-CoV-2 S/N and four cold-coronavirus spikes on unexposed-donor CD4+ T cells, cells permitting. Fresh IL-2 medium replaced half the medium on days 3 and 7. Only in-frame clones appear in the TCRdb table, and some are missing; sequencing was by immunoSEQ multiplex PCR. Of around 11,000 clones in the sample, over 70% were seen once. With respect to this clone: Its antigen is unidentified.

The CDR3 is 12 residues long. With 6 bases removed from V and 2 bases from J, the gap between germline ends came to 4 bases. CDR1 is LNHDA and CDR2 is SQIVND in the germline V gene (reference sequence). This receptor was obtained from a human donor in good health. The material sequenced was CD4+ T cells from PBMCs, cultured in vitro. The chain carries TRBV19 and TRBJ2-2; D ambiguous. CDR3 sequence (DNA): TGTGCCAGTAGCGTCAACACCGGGGAGCTGTTTTTT. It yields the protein CASSVNTGELFF.